This is a list of T cell receptor beta chains from one sample in a study of T cell clusters in autoimmune cytopenias. Each CDR3 protein gets one entry in TCRdb, which reprocessed the multiplex PCR reads and gives no DNA. This sample contains some 4,000 distinct CDR3 sequences. These data were also reused for a study on T cell repertoires in aging, cancer and after chemotherapy.

What was sequenced was peripheral blood. All receptors come from a human donor in good health. CDR3s include the opening cysteine and the closing phenylalanine or tryptophan. Each record gives: V gene, J gene, clone size, CDR3 protein. Size is stated for part of the rows, as once, few or many counts, or as a class when the clone is expanded.

v_gene: TRBV28; j_gene: TRBJ2-3; abundance: NA; CDR3aa: CASSFLSGTDTQYF
v_gene: TRBV6-6; j_gene: TRBJ2-3; abundance: medium-sized; CDR3aa: CASSDGGTDTQYF
v_gene: TRBV29-1; j_gene: TRBJ2-7; abundance: medium-sized; CDR3aa: CSVSRAINSEQYF
v_gene: TRBV6-1; j_gene: TRBJ1-4; abundance: NA; CDR3aa: CASSDSFNEKLFF
v_gene: TRBV11-1; j_gene: TRBJ2-7; abundance: NA; CDR3aa: CASSWALSSNEQYF
v_gene: TRBV6-1; j_gene: TRBJ2-6; abundance: medium-sized; CDR3aa: CASSEGAGLGANVLTF
v_gene: TRBV11-3; j_gene: TRBJ2-7; abundance: NA; CDR3aa: CASSLAGGEQYF
v_gene: TRBV30; j_gene: TRBJ1-6; abundance: medium-sized; CDR3aa: CAGLTGAGNSPLHF
v_gene: TRBV30; j_gene: TRBJ2-2; abundance: medium-sized; CDR3aa: CAWSVGGTAVGELFF
v_gene: TRBV5-6; j_gene: TRBJ2-3; abundance: medium-sized; CDR3aa: CASSRVRDRGRTDTQYF
v_gene: TRBV10-3; j_gene: TRBJ2-7; abundance: NA; CDR3aa: CAIGGGRGYEQYF
v_gene: TRBV18; j_gene: TRBJ1-1; abundance: NA; CDR3aa: CASSPYRDQSTEAFF
v_gene: TRBV11-2; j_gene: TRBJ2-7; abundance: medium-sized; CDR3aa: CASSKDIFYEQYF
v_gene: TRBV4-1; j_gene: TRBJ2-5; abundance: NA; CDR3aa: CASSLIGQGMGETQYF
v_gene: TRBV7-2; j_gene: TRBJ1-6; abundance: NA; CDR3aa: CASSLTAYNSPLHF
v_gene: TRBV18; j_gene: TRBJ1-1; abundance: NA; CDR3aa: CASSPRQGTSRADTEAFF
v_gene: TRBV11-1; j_gene: TRBJ1-2; abundance: medium-sized; CDR3aa: CASSVTGGGYTF
v_gene: TRBV7-6; j_gene: TRBJ1-2; abundance: medium-sized; CDR3aa: CASWGPSDLGYTF
v_gene: TRBV5-5; j_gene: TRBJ1-3; abundance: medium-sized; CDR3aa: CASSPDGGPGNTIYF
v_gene: TRBV6-5; j_gene: TRBJ2-7; abundance: medium-sized; CDR3aa: CASTPRPEILYEQYF
v_gene: TRBV30; j_gene: TRBJ2-4; abundance: medium-sized; CDR3aa: CAWSRKTGNIQYF
v_gene: TRBV29-1; j_gene: TRBJ2-7; abundance: medium-sized; CDR3aa: CSVEEPRYEQYF